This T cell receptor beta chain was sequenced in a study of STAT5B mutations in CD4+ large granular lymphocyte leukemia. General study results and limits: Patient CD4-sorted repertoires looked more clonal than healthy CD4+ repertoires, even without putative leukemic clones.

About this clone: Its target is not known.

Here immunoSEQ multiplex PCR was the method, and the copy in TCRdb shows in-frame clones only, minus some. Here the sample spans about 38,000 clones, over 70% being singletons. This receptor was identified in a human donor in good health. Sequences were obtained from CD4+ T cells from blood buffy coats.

The DNA of the CDR3 is TGTGCCAGCAGCCGCGCCCGACGCCAAGAGACCCAGTACTTC. The encoded protein is CASSRARRQETQYF. The V and J genes are TRBV7-2 and TRBJ2-5; D not certain. CDR3 length: 14 residues. Germline V gives CDR1 SGHTA, CDR2 FQGNSA. Trimming cost V 5 bases and J 1 base, with 11 bases left between them.